This T cell receptor (beta chain) emerged from a study of cytomegalovirus exposure and HLA in healthy donors. Details on this clone: Its antigen is undetermined.

Vbeta (60) and Jbeta (13) primers were used in the PCR. The protocol was immunoSEQ multiplex PCR, while the TCRdb copy is restricted to in-frame clones and leaves out a portion. This listing includes around 76,000 clones. The study, taken as a whole, reports: Accurate prediction of most subjects' HLA-A and HLA-B alleles from TCR beta sequences was reported. There were about 160 TCR beta chains listed as cytomegalovirus-associated.

Sequenced sample: PBMCs. This clonotype originated in a boy between 10 and 17 years old in good health and CMV-seronegative.

The CDR3 sequence is CASSPDSRSGRRETQYF. The CDR3 coding sequence is TGTGCCAGCAGCCCGGACTCACGTAGCGGGAGAAGGGAGACCCAGTACTTC. The gene calls are TRBV7-9 and TRBJ2-5; 9 nucleotides line up with TRBD2. The CDR3 has 17 residues. V was pared by 5 bases and J by 5 bases, with 15 bases of the junction left unmatched. CDR1 is SEHNR, CDR2 FQNEAQ, per germline (reference sequence).